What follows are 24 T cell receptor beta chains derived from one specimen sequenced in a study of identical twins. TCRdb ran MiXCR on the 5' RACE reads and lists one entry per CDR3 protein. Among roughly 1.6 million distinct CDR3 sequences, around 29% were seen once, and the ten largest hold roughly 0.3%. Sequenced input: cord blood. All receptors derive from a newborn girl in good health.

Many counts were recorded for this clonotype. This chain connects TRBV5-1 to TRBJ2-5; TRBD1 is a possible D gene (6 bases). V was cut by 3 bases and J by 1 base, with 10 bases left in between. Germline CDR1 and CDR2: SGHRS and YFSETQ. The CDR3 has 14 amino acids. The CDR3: CASSSTGIQETQYF. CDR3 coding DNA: TGCGCCAGCAGCTCCACAGGGATCCAAGAGACCCAGTACTTC. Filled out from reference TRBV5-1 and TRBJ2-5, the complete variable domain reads KAGVTQTPRYLIKTRGQQVTLSCSPISGHRSVSWYQQTPGQGLQFLFEYFSETQRNKGNFPGRFSGRQFSNSRSEMNVSTLELGDSALYLCASSSTGIQETQYFGPGTRLLVL.

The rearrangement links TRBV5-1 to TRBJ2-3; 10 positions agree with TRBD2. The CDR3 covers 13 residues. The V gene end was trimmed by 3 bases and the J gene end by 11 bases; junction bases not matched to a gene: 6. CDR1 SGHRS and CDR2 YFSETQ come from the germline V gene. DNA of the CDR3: TGCGCCAGCAGCTCCCCCCTAGCGGGGGAGCAGTATTTT. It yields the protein CASSSPLAGEQYF.

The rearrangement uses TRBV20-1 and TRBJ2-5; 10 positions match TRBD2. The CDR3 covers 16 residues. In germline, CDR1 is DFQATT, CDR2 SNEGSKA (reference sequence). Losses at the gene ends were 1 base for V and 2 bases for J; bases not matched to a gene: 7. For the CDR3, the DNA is TGCAGTGCTAGAGCCCCGGGACTAGCGCCTCAAGAGACCCAGTACTTC. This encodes CSARAPGLAPQETQYF.

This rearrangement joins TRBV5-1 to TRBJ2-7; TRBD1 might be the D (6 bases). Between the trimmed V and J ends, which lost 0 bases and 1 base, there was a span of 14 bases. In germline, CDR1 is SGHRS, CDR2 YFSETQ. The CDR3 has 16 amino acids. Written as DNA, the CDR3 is TGCGCCAGCAGCTTGGGAACAGGGCGCCTTTCCTACGAGCAGTACTTC. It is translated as CASSLGTGRLSYEQYF. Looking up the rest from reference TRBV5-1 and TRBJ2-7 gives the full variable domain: KAGVTQTPRYLIKTRGQQVTLSCSPISGHRSVSWYQQTPGQGLQFLFEYFSETQRNKGNFPGRFSGRQFSNSRSEMNVSTLELGDSALYLCASSLGTGRLSYEQYFGPGTRLTVT.

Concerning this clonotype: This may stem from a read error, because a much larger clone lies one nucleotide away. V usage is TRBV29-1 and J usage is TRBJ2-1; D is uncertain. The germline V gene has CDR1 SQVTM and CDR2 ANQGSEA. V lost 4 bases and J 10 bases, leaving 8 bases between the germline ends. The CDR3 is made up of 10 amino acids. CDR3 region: CSVVYHEQFF. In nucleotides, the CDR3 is TGCAGCGTTGTGTATCACGAGCAGTTCTTC.

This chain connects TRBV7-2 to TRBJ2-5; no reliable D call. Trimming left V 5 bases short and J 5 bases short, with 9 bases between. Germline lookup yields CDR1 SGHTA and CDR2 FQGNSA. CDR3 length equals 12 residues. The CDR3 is CASSQPWETQYF. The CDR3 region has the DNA TGTGCCAGCAGCCAGCCGTGGGAGACCCAGTACTTC.

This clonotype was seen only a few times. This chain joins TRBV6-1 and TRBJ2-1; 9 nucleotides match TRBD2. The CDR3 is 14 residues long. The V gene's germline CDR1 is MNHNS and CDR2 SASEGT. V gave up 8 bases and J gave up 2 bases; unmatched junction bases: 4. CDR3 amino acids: CASVLAGTYNEQFF. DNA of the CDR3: TGTGCCAGCGTCCTAGCGGGGACCTACAATGAGCAGTTCTTC.

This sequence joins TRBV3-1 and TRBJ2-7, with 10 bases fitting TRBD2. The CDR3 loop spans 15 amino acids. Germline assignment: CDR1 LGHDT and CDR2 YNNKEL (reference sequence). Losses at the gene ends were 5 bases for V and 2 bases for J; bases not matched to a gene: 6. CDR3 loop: CASSEGLAETYEQYF. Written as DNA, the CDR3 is TGTGCCAGCAGCGAAGGACTAGCGGAAACCTACGAGCAGTACTTC.

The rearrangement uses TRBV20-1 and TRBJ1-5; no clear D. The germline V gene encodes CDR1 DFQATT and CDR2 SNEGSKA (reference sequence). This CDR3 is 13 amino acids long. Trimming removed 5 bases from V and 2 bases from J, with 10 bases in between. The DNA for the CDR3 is TGCAGTGCTCATGACACAGGCAATCAGCCCCAGCATTTT. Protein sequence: CSAHDTGNQPQHF.

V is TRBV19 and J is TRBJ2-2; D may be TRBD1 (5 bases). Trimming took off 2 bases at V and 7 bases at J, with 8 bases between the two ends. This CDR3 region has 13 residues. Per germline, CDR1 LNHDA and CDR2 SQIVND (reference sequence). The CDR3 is CASSIQGSGELFF. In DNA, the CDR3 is TGTGCCAGTAGTATACAGGGAAGCGGGGAGCTGTTTTTT.

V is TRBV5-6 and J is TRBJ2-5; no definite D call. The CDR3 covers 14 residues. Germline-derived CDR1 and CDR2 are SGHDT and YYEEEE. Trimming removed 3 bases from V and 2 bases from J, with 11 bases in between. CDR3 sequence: CASSWIEGQETQYF. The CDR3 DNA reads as TGTGCCAGCAGCTGGATCGAAGGTCAAGAGACCCAGTACTTC.

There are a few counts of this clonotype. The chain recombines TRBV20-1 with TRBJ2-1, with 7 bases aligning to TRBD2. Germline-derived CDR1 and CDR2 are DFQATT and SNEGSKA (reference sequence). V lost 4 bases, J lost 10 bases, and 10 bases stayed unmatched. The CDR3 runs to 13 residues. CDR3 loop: CSANRALLAEQFF. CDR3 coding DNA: TGCAGTGCTAATCGCGCGCTACTAGCGGAGCAGTTCTTC.

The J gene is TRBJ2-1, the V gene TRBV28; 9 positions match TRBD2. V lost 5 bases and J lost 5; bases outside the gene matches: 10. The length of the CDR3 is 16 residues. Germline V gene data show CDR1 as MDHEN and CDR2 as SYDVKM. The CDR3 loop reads CASSPTIAGAHNEQFF. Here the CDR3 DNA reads TGTGCCAGCAGTCCAACTATAGCGGGAGCCCACAATGAGCAGTTCTTC. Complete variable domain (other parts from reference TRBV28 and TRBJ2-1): DVKVTQSSRYLVKRTGEKVFLECVQDMDHENMFWYRQDPGLGLRLIYFSYDVKMKEKGDIPEGYSVSREKKERFSLILESASTNQTSMYLCASSPTIAGAHNEQFFGPGTRLTVL.

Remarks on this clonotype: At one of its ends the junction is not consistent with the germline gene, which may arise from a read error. CDR3 coding DNA: TGTGCCAGCAGGTTAGGGACTGAGCAGTTCTTC. The encoded protein is CASRLGTEQFF. The rearrangement uses TRBV7-9 and TRBJ2-1, with D perhaps assigned TRBD1 or TRBD2 (5 bases each). The germline V gene has CDR1 SEHNR and CDR2 FQNEAQ (reference sequence). The CDR3 is 11 amino acids.

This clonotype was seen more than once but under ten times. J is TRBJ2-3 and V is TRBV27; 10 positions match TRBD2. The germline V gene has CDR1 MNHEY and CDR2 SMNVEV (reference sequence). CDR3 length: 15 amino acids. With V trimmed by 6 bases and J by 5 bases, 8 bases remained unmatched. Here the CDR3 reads CASRKAGGRRDTQYF. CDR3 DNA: TGTGCCAGCAGGAAAGCGGGGGGGCGGAGAGATACGCAGTATTTT.

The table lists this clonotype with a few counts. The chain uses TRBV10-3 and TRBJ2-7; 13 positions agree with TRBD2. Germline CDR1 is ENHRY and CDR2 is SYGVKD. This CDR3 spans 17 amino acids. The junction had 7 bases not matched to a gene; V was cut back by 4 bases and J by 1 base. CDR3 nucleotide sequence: TGTGCCATCAGTGCGCCACCGGGACTAGCGGGATCCTACGAGCAGTACTTC. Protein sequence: CAISAPPGLAGSYEQYF.

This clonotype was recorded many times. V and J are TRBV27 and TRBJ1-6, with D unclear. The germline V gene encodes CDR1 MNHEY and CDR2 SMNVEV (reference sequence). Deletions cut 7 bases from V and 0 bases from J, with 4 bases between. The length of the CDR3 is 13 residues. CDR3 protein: CASKGSYNSPLHF. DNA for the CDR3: TGTGCCAGCAAAGGCTCCTATAATTCACCCCTCCACTTT.

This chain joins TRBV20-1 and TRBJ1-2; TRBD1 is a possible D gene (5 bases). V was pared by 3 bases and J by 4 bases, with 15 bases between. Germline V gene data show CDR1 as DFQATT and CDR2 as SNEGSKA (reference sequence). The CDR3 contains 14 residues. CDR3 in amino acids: CSASPPEGTYGYTF. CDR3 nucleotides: TGCAGTGCTAGTCCGCCAGAGGGGACCTATGGCTACACCTTC.

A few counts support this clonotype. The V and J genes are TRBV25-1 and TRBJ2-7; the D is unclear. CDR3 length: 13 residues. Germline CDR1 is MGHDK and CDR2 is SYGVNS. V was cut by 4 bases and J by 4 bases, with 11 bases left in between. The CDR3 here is CASSARHDYEQYF. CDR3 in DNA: TGTGCCAGCAGTGCCAGACATGATTACGAGCAGTACTTC.

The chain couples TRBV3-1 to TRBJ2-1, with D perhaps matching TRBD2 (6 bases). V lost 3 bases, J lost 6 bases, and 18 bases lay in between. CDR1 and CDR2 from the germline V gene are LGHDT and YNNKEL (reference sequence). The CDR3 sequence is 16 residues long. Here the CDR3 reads CASSQRPVRDRNEQFF. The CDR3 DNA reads TGTGCCAGCAGCCAGAGGCCTGTGCGGGACCGCAATGAGCAGTTCTTC.

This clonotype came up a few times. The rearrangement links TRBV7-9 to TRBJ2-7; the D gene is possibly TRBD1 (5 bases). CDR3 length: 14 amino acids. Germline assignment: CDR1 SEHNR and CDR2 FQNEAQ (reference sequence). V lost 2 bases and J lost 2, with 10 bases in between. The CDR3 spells CASSLSQVPYEQYF. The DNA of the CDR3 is TGTGCCAGCAGCTTATCACAGGTCCCCTACGAGCAGTACTTC.

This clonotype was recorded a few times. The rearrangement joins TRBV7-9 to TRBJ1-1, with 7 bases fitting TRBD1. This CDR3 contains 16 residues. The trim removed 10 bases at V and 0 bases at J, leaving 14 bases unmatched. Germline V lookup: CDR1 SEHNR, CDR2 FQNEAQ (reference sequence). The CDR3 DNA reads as TGTGCCACCCAAAGGATCACAGGGGCCATGAACACTGAAGCTTTCTTT. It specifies CATQRITGAMNTEAFF. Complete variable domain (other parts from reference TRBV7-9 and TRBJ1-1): DTGVSQNPRHKITKRGQNVTFRCDPISEHNRLYWYRQTLGQGPEFLTYFQNEAQLEKSRLLSDRFSAERPKGSFSTLEIQRTEQGDSAMYLCATQRITGAMNTEAFFGQGTRLTVV.

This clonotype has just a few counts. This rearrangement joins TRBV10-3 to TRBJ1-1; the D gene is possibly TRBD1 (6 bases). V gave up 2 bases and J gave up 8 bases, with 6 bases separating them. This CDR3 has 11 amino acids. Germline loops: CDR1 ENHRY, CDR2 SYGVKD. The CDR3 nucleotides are TGTGCCATCAGTGAGGGACAGGAAGCTTTCTTT. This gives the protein CAISEGQEAFF.

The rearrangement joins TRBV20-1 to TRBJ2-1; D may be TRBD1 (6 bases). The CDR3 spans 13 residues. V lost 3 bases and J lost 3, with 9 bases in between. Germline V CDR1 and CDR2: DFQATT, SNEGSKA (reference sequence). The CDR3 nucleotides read TGCAGTGCTAGGAGGGACATCTACAATGAGCAGTTCTTC. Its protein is CSARRDIYNEQFF.